This T cell receptor beta chain was retrieved from a study of vaccination and CD4 T cells after COVID-19. Overall study: Convalescent donors were composed of six males and four females, of whom two were Hispanic.

As concerns this clonotype: Its specificity is unknown.

Cultured CD4+ T cell DNA was sequenced using the Oncomine TCR Beta short-read assay. TCRdb re-analysed the PCR reads in MiXCR, keeping a single row per CDR3 protein. The sample has about 10,000 distinct CDR3 sequences; about 50% are singletons. The CDR3 totals 14 residues. V was pared by 2 bases and J by 3 bases, with 10 bases between. Germline V gene lookup returns CDR1 KGHSH and CDR2 LQKENI. Treatment specified: 10-day PBMC culture with coronavirus spike peptide pools or control peptides (ViraFEST assay). Pre-COVID-19 pandemic sampling (2011-2018) yielded the unexposed donor's CD4+ T cells. Input material: CD4+ T cells from blood, cultured in vitro. This receptor was taken from a human donor in good health. The rearrangement uses TRBV18 and TRBJ2-5; perhaps TRBD2 as D (6 bases). The CDR3 DNA reads as TGTGCCAGCTCACCAGGCGGGGTAAAAGAGACCCAGTACTTC. Encoded protein: CASSPGGVKETQYF. Combining the CDR3 with reference TRBV18 and TRBJ2-5 gives the whole variable domain NAGVMQNPRHLVRRRGQEARLRCSPMKGHSHVYWYRQLPEEGLKFMVYLQKENIIDESGMPKERFSAEFPKEGPSILRIQQVVRGDSAAYFCASSPGGVKETQYFGPGTRLLVL.